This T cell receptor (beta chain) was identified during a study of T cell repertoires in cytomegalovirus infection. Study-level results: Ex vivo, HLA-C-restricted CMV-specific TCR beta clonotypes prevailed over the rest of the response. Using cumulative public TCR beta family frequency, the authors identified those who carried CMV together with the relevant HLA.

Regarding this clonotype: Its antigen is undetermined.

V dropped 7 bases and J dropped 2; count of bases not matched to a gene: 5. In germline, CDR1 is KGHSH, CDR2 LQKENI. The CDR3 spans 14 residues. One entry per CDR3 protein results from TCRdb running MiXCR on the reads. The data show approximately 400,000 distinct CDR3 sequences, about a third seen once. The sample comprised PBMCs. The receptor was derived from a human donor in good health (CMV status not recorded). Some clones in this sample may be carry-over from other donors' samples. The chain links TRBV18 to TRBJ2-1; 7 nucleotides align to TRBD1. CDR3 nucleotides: TGTGCCAGCTTAAGACAGGGTACCTACAATGAGCAGTTCTTC. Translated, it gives CASLRQGTYNEQFF. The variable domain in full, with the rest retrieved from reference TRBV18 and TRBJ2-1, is NAGVMQNPRHLVRRRGQEARLRCSPMKGHSHVYWYRQLPEEGLKFMVYLQKENIIDESGMPKERFSAEFPKEGPSILRIQQVVRGDSAAYFCASLRQGTYNEQFFGPGTRLTVL.